One and the same sample provided the 15 T cell receptor beta chains below, sequenced in a study of identical twins listed by TCRdb under 2016. Receptors were amplified or captured by 5' RACE. Sequenced using an Illumina HiSeq 2000. In-frame beta chains were kept once TCRdb had trimmed the public reads at Q25 with fastp and called clones with MiXCR. Entries are consolidated by CDR3 protein sequence, retaining the most common genes and DNA. This sample holds around 220,000 distinct CDR3 sequences; roughly a tenth were observed only once. Roughly 10% of the sample goes to the ten largest clones. The sample consisted of memory T cells sorted from blood. This sample's cell subset or site label indicates: CD45RO+ enriched T cells. The receptors come from a man aged 45-60 years in good health.

As concerns this clonotype: A much more abundant neighbour one base away suggests this may be a read error. The chain couples TRBV7-2 to TRBJ2-1, with 9 bases that match TRBD2. The V gene's germline CDR1 is SGHTA and CDR2 FQGNSA. The junction had 5 bases not matched to a gene; V was cut back by 4 bases and J by 4 bases. The CDR3 loop spans 15 amino acids. The CDR3 bases are TGTGCCAGCAGCTATTTTAGCGGGAGTTACAATGAGCAGTTCTTC. Translating gives CASSYFSGSYNEQFF.

This clonotype has ten or more counts. This chain uses TRBV3-1 with TRBJ1-3; D unclear. Germline CDR1 LGHDT, CDR2 YNNKEL (reference sequence). V dropped 1 base and J dropped 0 bases, with 7 bases sitting between them. The CDR3 totals 15 residues. The CDR3 DNA is TGTGCCAGCAGCCAAGGGAGACACTCTGGAAACACCATATATTTT. Translated: CASSQGRHSGNTIYF.

CDR3 region: CSARDTVTINYGYTF. CDR3 DNA sequence: TGCAGTGCACGGGACACAGTAACAATAAACTATGGCTACACCTTC. The genes are TRBV20-1 and TRBJ1-2; tentatively, D is TRBD1 (6 bases). V lost 6 bases and J lost 2, with 19 bases in between. Germline V CDR1 and CDR2: DFQATT, SNEGSKA (reference sequence). The length of the CDR3 is 15 residues.

This clonotype was counted between two and nine times. The chain recombines TRBV18 with TRBJ1-5; unclear D gene. V lost 6 bases and J 2 bases, leaving 14 bases between the germline ends. Looked up from germline, CDR1 is KGHSH and CDR2 is LQKENI. The CDR3 runs to 15 residues. CDR3 residues: CASSRLSGGNQPQHF. The DNA of the CDR3 is TGTGCCAGCTCGCGATTGTCCGGGGGCAATCAGCCCCAGCATTTT.

This clonotype was found many times. The rearrangement joins TRBV20-1 to TRBJ2-1; 12 positions agree with TRBD2. The germline V gene has CDR1 DFQATT and CDR2 SNEGSKA (reference sequence). The CDR3 runs to 15 residues. The V and J ends lost 6 bases and 7 bases, in that order; junction bases with no gene match: 10. CDR3 protein: CSALTSGSFMNEQFF. The CDR3 DNA follows: TGCAGTGCCCTGACTAGCGGGAGTTTTATGAATGAGCAGTTCTTC.

This clonotype was recorded many times. CDR3 loop: CASSSYLGTQYF. In nucleotides, the CDR3 is TGTGCCAGCAGCTCTTACCTAGGAACCCAGTACTTC. The chain uses TRBV7-2 and TRBJ2-5; D is uncertain. There are 12 residues in the CDR3. The germline V gene has CDR1 SGHTA and CDR2 FQGNSA. Between the trimmed V and J ends, which lost 4 bases and 8 bases, there was a span of 11 bases.

This clonotype was counted many times. The chain couples TRBV5-1 to TRBJ1-3, with D tentatively TRBD1 (5 bases). Deletions cut 6 bases from V and 2 bases from J, with 15 bases between. Looked up from germline, CDR1 is SGHRS and CDR2 is YFSETQ. This CDR3 is 15 amino acids long. CDR3 in amino acids: CASNRDGGPGNTIYF. The CDR3 nucleotides read TGCGCCAGCAACCGGGACGGCGGTCCTGGAAACACCATATATTTT.

The sample holds a few counts of this clonotype. The chain uses TRBV5-1 and TRBJ2-5, with D perhaps matching TRBD1 or TRBD2 (5 bases each). V was clipped by 1 base and J by 5 bases, with 18 bases between them. Per germline, CDR1 SGHRS and CDR2 YFSETQ. The CDR3 sequence is 16 residues long. The CDR3 reads CASSLSGRGALETQYF. CDR3 bases: TGCGCCAGCAGCTTGTCGGGTAGGGGAGCTTTGGAGACCCAGTACTTC.

The gene calls are TRBV5-1 and TRBJ1-1; 7 bases are shared with TRBD1. CDR3 length: 12 amino acids. The J segment lost 8 bases and the V segment lost 4 bases, leaving 5 bases of the junction unmatched. CDR1 is SGHRS, CDR2 YFSETQ, per germline. Here the CDR3 reads CASSEGTAEAFF. CDR3 DNA: TGCGCCAGCAGCGAGGGGACAGCCGAAGCTTTCTTT.

This clonotype was found a few times. V usage is TRBV10-3 and J usage is TRBJ2-3; D not resolved. V was cut by 10 bases and J by 2 bases, with 16 bases left in between. The CDR3 has 14 amino acids. Per germline, CDR1 ENHRY and CDR2 SYGVKD. Written as DNA, the CDR3 is TGTGCCACCCTGGAACGTACTATCACAGATACGCAGTATTTT. It specifies CATLERTITDTQYF.

V and J are TRBV2 and TRBJ1-2; 7 bases agree with TRBD1. V was pared by 7 bases and J by 2 bases, with 7 bases of the junction left unmatched. Per the germline V gene, CDR1 is SNHLY and CDR2 is FYNNEI. The CDR3 is made up of 14 amino acids. The CDR3 reads CASKAGTANYGYTF. The CDR3 bases are TGTGCCAGCAAAGCCGGGACAGCCAACTATGGCTACACCTTC.

This clonotype has a count of ten or more. The chain couples TRBV20-1 to TRBJ2-7; D might be TRBD1 or TRBD2, each matching 6 bases. Germline V gene sequence: CDR1 DFQATT, CDR2 SNEGSKA (reference sequence). Deletions cut 0 bases from V and 4 bases from J, with 13 bases between. The CDR3 length is 14 residues. CDR3 nucleotide sequence: TGCAGTGCTAGAGAGGAGGGGGATCAGTACGAGCAGTACTTC. It encodes CSAREEGDQYEQYF.

This clonotype was counted many times. The chain is built from TRBV10-3 and TRBJ2-1; 13 positions agree with TRBD2. The ends lost 6 bases at V and 6 bases at J; junction bases unmatched: 5. CDR3 length equals 15 residues. Germline V gives CDR1 ENHRY, CDR2 SYGVKD. The CDR3 sequence is CAISPGLAGPNEQFF. Here the CDR3 DNA reads TGTGCCATCAGCCCGGGACTAGCGGGGCCCAATGAGCAGTTCTTC.

This clonotype was counted between two and nine times. V and J are TRBV20-1 and TRBJ1-5; D gene uncertain. Looked up from germline, CDR1 is DFQATT and CDR2 is SNEGSKA (reference sequence). Trimming removed 6 bases from V and 8 bases from J, with 20 bases in between. This CDR3 is built from 14 residues. The CDR3 nucleotides read TGCAGTGCACATCGCCCGGGAATAGGCAAGCCCCAGCATTTT. Translated: CSAHRPGIGKPQHF.

About this clonotype itself: The junction departs from the called germline gene at one end, perhaps through a read error. DNA for the CDR3: TGTGTCAGCAGCCTATGGACTAGTGGGACCTACAATGAGCAGTTCTTC. This codes for CVSSLWTSGTYNEQFF. The V and J genes are TRBV7-2 and TRBJ2-1; 7 nucleotides align to TRBD2. CDR3 length equals 16 residues. Germline CDR1 SGHTA, CDR2 FQGNSA.